Shown below are 22 T cell receptor beta chains from a single sample sequenced in a study of STAT3 mutations in large granular lymphocyte leukemia (dated by TCRdb to the late 2010s). The investigation overall reported the following: At least one immunodominant TCRbeta clonotype was identified in every T-LGLL patient, and multiple immunodominant subclonotypes were identified in about half of the T-LGLL patients.

Receptor amplification or capture employed the immunoSEQ multiplex PCR assay. Drawn from immuneACCESS, this table holds only the in-frame rearrangements with V and J called that TCRdb kept. Clones are partly lost; checked studies trace under half to an unresolved V gene and leave the rest unexplained. For this sample there are roughly 46,000 clones; about 81% appear just once. In total, the top ten clones hold approximately 0.39% of the sample. Their recognized antigens are unknown. Sequenced material: PBMCs. The receptor set was obtained from a human donor with T large granular lymphocyte leukemia. Some clones in this sample may be carry-over from other donors' samples.

This clone was observed a handful of times. This chain links TRBV19 with TRBJ1-1; D is ambiguous. Trimming stripped 5 bases from V and 11 bases from J, with 12 bases between. This CDR3 region has 11 residues. Germline CDR1 LNHDA, CDR2 SQIVND (reference sequence). CDR3: CASSEGVGAFF. CDR3 bases: TGTGCCAGTAGTGAGGGTGTTGGGGCTTTCTTT.

V usage is TRBV28 and J usage is TRBJ2-7; maybe TRBD1 (5 bases). This CDR3 spans 12 amino acids. With 6 bases removed from V and 4 bases from J, the gap between germline ends came to 10 bases. CDR1 is MDHEN and CDR2 is SYDVKM in the germline V gene. The CDR3 region has the DNA TGTGCCAGCAGAGACAGAAATTACGAGCAGTACGTC. This sequence encodes CASRDRNYEQYV.

The gene calls are TRBV6-5 and TRBJ1-6; D is uncertain. The CDR3 length is 12 residues. The germline V gene encodes CDR1 MNHEY and CDR2 SVGAGI. Trimming took 6 bases from V and 5 from J, leaving 5 bases between them. CDR3 amino acids: CASREDNSPLHF. CDR3 DNA sequence: TGTGCCAGCAGGGAAGATAATTCACCCCTCCACTTT.

This chain joins TRBV5-1 and TRBJ1-6; D unclear. Germline assignment: CDR1 SGHRS and CDR2 YFSETQ. V was shortened by 0 bases and J by 9 bases, with 7 bases between the two germline ends. The CDR3 is 13 residues long. As DNA, the CDR3 is TGCGCCAGCAGCTTGGGGGAAGGTTCACCCCTCCACTTT. As protein: CASSLGEGSPLHF. Using reference TRBV5-1 and TRBJ1-6 for the parts outside the CDR3, the full variable domain is KAGVTQTPRYLIKTRGQQVTLSCSPISGHRSVSWYQQTPGQGLQFLFEYFSETQRNKGNFPGRFSGRQFSNSRSEMNVSTLELGDSALYLCASSLGEGSPLHFGNGTRLTVT.

This clone has more than one count but fewer than ten. The rearrangement joins TRBV2 to TRBJ2-5; D unresolved. Trimming left V 8 bases short and J 2 bases short, with 9 bases between. The germline V gene encodes CDR1 SNHLY and CDR2 FYNNEI. The CDR3 runs to 12 residues. The CDR3 here is CASQKDQETQYF. DNA for the CDR3: TGTGCCAGCCAGAAGGATCAAGAGACCCAGTACTTC.

This rearrangement joins TRBV7-9 to TRBJ2-1; D is unresolved. This CDR3 is 15 amino acids long. Per the germline V gene, CDR1 is SEHNR and CDR2 is FQNEAQ (reference sequence). V was pared by 5 bases and J by 9 bases, with 20 bases between. CDR3 nucleotides: TGTGCCAGCAGCCCCTCCTTCAATCTTTTGAGTGAGCAGTTCTTC. Amino acids: CASSPSFNLLSEQFF.

V gene TRBV30 combines with J gene TRBJ1-5; TRBD1 matches 9 bases. CDR1 and CDR2 from the germline V gene are GTSNPN and SVGIG (reference sequence). This CDR3 spans 19 amino acids. J gave up 2 bases and V 2 bases, and 16 bases lay outside the gene matches. This chain's CDR3 is CAWSFGMVLDRGGNQPQHF. As DNA, the CDR3 is TGTGCCTGGAGTTTTGGTATGGTGTTAGACAGGGGGGGCAATCAGCCCCAGCATTTT.

The genes are TRBV10-3 and TRBJ2-2, with D maybe TRBD2 (6 bases). V lost 2 bases, J lost 0 bases, and 13 bases lay in between. Germline V CDR1 and CDR2: ENHRY, SYGVKD. This CDR3 is 17 amino acids long. The CDR3 sequence: CAISEPAGRPNTGELFF. As DNA, the CDR3 is TGTGCCATCAGTGAGCCCGCGGGGCGGCCGAACACCGGGGAGCTGTTTTTT.

The gene calls are TRBV7-9 and TRBJ2-3; no clear D gene. With 1 base removed from V and 0 bases from J, the gap between germline ends came to 11 bases. This CDR3 has 16 residues. Germline CDR1 is SEHNR and CDR2 is FQNEAQ (reference sequence). This CDR3 reads CASSLGQVASTDTQYF. As DNA, the CDR3 is TGTGCCAGCAGCTTAGGGCAGGTAGCTAGCACAGATACGCAGTATTTT.

The chain uses TRBV10-3 and TRBJ1-1; 8 positions agree with TRBD1. Germline CDR1 and CDR2: ENHRY and SYGVKD. J lost 4 bases, V lost 2 bases, and 6 bases had no gene match. CDR3 length: 15 residues. The CDR3 loop reads CAISERGTGLTEAFF. CDR3 nucleotide sequence: TGTGCCATCAGTGAGAGGGGGACAGGACTCACTGAAGCTTTCTTT.

The chain has TRBV5-1 and TRBJ2-1; D ambiguous. The CDR3 has 15 residues. The V end was cut by 1 base, the J end by 0 bases, with 8 bases between. Per the germline V gene, CDR1 is SGHRS and CDR2 is YFSETQ. The CDR3 DNA sequence: TGCGCCAGCAGCTTGCGGCACGACTCCTACAATGAGCAGTTCTTC. Its translation: CASSLRHDSYNEQFF.

V gene TRBV5-1 combines with J gene TRBJ2-7; TRBD1 aligns across 10 bases. Unmatched junction bases numbered 7, after V lost 2 bases and J lost 5 bases. This CDR3 contains 15 residues. The germline CDR1 and CDR2 sequences are SGHRS and YFSETQ. CDR3 nucleotides: TGCGCCAGCAGCTTCTTTGGGACAGGGGCCCACGAGCAGTACTTC. It is translated as CASSFFGTGAHEQYF.

This chain links TRBV4-1 with TRBJ2-7; D is perhaps TRBD1 or TRBD2 (6 bases each). The CDR3 covers 16 residues. Per the germline V gene, CDR1 is MGHRA and CDR2 is YSYEKL. The V end was cut by 4 bases, the J end by 0 bases, with 16 bases between. The CDR3 is CASSPGEGVNSYEQYF. The CDR3 DNA reads TGCGCCAGCAGCCCGGGAGAGGGGGTGAACTCCTACGAGCAGTACTTC.

This clone was seen once. This chain uses TRBV2 with TRBJ1-2, with D possibly matching TRBD1 (6 bases). Trimming removed 9 bases from V and 5 bases from J, with 13 bases in between. CDR1 SNHLY and CDR2 FYNNEI come from the germline V gene. The CDR3 has 12 amino acids. The CDR3 sequence: CASGAQGYGYTF. The CDR3 DNA reads as TGTGCCAGTGGCGCACAGGGTTATGGCTACACCTTC.

The chain couples TRBV5-5 to TRBJ2-5, with D unclear. The CDR3 consists of 10 residues. With 5 bases removed from V and 5 bases from J, the gap between germline ends came to 4 bases. The germline gives CDR1 SGHKS, CDR2 YYEKEE (reference sequence). The CDR3 region is CASSQETQYF. The CDR3 DNA is TGTGCCAGCAGTCAGGAGACCCAGTACTTC.

V and J are TRBV7-2 and TRBJ2-7, with 10 bases lining up with TRBD2. The J segment lost 0 bases and the V segment lost 3 bases, leaving 2 bases of the junction unmatched. Germline V gene lookup returns CDR1 SGHTA and CDR2 FQGNSA. CDR3 size: 15 residues. CDR3 nucleotide sequence: TGTGCCAGCAGCTTTACTAGCGGGGACTCCTACGAGCAGTACTTC. Protein product: CASSFTSGDSYEQYF.

The gene calls are TRBV6-1 and TRBJ2-3; D may be TRBD2 (6 bases). V dropped 4 bases and J dropped 5 bases, with 13 bases sitting between them. The germline V gene has CDR1 MNHNS and CDR2 SASEGT. CDR3 length: 14 amino acids. The CDR3 loop is CASSVGGIGDTQYF. In DNA, the CDR3 is TGTGCCAGCAGTGTGGGGGGTATTGGAGATACGCAGTATTTT.

This chain uses TRBV29-1 with TRBJ2-5, with D perhaps TRBD2 (6 bases). Germline CDR1 and CDR2: SQVTM and ANQGSEA. This CDR3 is 12 amino acids long. Trimming removed 2 bases from V and 7 bases from J, with 11 bases in between. The CDR3 bases are TGCAGCGTTGAACGGGGGTTATGGACCCAGTACTTC. This gives the protein CSVERGLWTQYF.

The V and J genes are TRBV5-6 and TRBJ1-1; a possible D gene is TRBD1 (5 bases). V was pared by 4 bases and J by 2 bases, with 18 bases between. The CDR3 covers 16 residues. Germline V lookup: CDR1 SGHDT, CDR2 YYEEEE. CDR3 region: CASSPPVDRHNTEAFF. DNA for the CDR3: TGTGCCAGCAGCCCGCCCGTCGACAGACATAACACTGAAGCTTTCTTT.

The chain recombines TRBV9 with TRBJ1-2; no firm D call. Germline-derived CDR1 and CDR2 are SGDLS and YYNGEE. Trimming stripped 0 bases from V and 7 bases from J, with 7 bases between. CDR3 size: 12 residues. The CDR3 is CASSVGVGGYTF. CDR3 bases: TGTGCCAGCAGCGTAGGTGTAGGTGGCTACACCTTC.

This chain joins TRBV6-5 and TRBJ1-1; D may be TRBD1 (5 bases). V was clipped by 0 bases and J by 4 bases, with 15 bases between them. This CDR3 is built from 16 residues. The germline CDR1 and CDR2 sequences are MNHEY and SVGAGI. CDR3 nucleotides: TGTGCCAGCAGTTACTCGAAATCAGGGAGGAGCACTGAAGCTTTCTTT. This translates into CASSYSKSGRSTEAFF.

V and J are TRBV21-1 and TRBJ2-1; TRBD2 is the table's D call and was not checked against the DNA. TRBV21-1 is classified as a pseudogene. The CDR3 loop spans 16 amino acids. CDR3 region: CASSKESLSSYNEQFF. CDR3 coding DNA: TGTGCCAGCAGCAAAGAATCGTTGAGCTCCTACAATGAGCAGTTCTTC.